This T cell receptor beta chain was sequenced in a study of T-cell reconstitution after alpha-beta-depleted transplantation in children. For TCRbeta, the library was prepared with unique molecular identifiers. TCRdb fed the PCR reads into MiXCR, producing one record per CDR3 protein. Seen here are roughly 100,000 distinct CDR3 sequences, about 5.6% observed once, and the top ten hold around 5.6%. The length of the CDR3 is 19 residues. As regards this clonotype: Just one base apart from a much larger clone, this may be a read error.

Sequenced here: PBMCs, mostly from graft donor cells, sampled 60 days after TCRalphabeta/CD19-depleted stem cell transplant. V usage is TRBV12-3 or TRBV12-4 and J usage is TRBJ2-1; the match to TRBD2 covers 10 bases. The source of this sequence is a female patient between 2 and 15 years old who had a stem cell transplant for Fanconi anemia, so the T cells may come from the graft donor. The DNA of the CDR3 is TGTGCCAGCTGTTTAGTCGGGCGGTCTGAGCTAGCGGGAGTCGATGAGCAGTTCTTC. This codes for CASCLVGRSELAGVDEQFF.